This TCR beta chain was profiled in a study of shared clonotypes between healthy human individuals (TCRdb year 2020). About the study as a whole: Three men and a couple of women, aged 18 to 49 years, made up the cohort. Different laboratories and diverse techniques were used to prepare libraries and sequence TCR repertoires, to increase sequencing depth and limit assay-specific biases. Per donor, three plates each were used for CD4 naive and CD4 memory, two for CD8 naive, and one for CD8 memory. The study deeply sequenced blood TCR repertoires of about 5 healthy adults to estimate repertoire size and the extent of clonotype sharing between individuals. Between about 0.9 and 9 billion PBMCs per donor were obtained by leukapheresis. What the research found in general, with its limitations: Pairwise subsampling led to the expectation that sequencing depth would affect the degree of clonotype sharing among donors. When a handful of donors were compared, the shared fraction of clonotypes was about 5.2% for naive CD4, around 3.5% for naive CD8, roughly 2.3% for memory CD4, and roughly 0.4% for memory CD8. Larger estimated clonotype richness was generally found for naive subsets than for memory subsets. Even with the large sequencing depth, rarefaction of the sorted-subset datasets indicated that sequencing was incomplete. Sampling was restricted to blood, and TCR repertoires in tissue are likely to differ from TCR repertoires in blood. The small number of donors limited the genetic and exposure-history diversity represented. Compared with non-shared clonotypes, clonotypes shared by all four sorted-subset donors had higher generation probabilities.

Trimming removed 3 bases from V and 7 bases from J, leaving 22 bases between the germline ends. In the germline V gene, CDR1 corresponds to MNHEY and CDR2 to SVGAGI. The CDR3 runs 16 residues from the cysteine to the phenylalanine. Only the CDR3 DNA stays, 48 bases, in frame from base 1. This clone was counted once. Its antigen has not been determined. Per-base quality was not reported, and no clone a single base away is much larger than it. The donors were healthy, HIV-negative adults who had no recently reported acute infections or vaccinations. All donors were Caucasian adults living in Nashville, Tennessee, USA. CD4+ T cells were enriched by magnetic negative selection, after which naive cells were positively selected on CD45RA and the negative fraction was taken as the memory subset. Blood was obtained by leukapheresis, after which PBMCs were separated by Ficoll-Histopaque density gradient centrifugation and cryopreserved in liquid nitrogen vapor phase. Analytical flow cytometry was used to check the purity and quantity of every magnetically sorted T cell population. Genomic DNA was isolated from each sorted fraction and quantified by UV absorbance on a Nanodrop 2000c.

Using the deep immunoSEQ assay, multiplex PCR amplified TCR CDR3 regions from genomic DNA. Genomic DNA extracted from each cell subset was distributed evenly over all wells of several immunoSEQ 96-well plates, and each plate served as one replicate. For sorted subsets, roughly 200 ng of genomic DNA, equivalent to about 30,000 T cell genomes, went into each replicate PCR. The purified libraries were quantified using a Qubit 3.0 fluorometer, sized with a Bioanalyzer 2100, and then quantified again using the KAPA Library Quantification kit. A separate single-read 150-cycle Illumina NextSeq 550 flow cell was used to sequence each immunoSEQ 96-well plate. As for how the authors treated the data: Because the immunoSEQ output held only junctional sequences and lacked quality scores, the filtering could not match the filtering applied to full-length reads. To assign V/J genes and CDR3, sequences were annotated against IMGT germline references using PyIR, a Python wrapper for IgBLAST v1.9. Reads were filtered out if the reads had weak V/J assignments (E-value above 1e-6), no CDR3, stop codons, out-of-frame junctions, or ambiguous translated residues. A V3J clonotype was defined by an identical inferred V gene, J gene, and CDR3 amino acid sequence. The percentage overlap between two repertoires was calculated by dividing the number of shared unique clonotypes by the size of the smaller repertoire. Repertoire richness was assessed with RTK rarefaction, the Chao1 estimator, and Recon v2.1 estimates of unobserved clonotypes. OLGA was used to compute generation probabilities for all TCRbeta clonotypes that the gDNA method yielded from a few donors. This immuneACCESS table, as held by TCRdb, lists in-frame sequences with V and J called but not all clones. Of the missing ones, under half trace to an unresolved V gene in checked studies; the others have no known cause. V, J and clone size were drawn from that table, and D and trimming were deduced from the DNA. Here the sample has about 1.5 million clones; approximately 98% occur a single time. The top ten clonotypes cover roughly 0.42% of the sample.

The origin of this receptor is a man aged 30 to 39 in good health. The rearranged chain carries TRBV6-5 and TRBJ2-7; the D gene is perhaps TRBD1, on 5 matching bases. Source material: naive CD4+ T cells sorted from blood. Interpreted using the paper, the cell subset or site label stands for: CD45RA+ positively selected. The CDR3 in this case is CASSYPLGQGGREQYF. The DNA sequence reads TGTGCCAGCAGTTATCCTTTGGGGCAGGGCGGAAGGGAGCAGTACTTC.